These T cell receptor beta chains were read from a single sample in a study of T cells in Graves' hyperthyroidism and ophthalmopathy. A single record per CDR3 protein comes from TCRdb applying MiXCR to the multiplex PCR reads. The repertoire holds about 720,000 distinct CDR3 sequences, with under 20% as singletons. The specimen was blood. The receptors stem from a woman aged 45-65 years with Graves' hyperthyroidism that later progressed to Graves' ophthalmopathy. Both conserved end residues are part of each CDR3. The D gene is left open where the match is weak. The size of a clone is reported for some rows only, either as once, few or many, or as a class for expanded clones.

d_gene	abundance	v_gene	len	j_gene	CDR3aa	CDR3nt
TRBD1	many	TRBV11-2	15	TRBJ2-7	CASSLEAQGFDEQYF	TGTGCCAGCAGCTTAGAGGCACAGGGGTTCGACGAGCAGTACTTC
-	many	TRBV5-1	18	TRBJ2-3	CASSLGFRYGTSTDTQYF	TGCGCCAGCAGCCTGGGGTTTAGGTACGGGACTAGCACAGATACGCAGTATTTT
TRBD1	many	TRBV20-1	13	TRBJ1-1	CSARRQGGTEAFF	TGCAGTGCTAGGCGACAGGGGGGAACTGAAGCTTTCTTT
-	-	TRBV19	11	TRBJ1-3	CASRSGNTIYF	TGTGCCAGCCGCTCTGGAAACACCATATATTTT
-	-	TRBV5-1	14	TRBJ1-1	CASSQLGGGTEAFF	TGTGCCAGCAGCCAGCTGGGGGGGGGCACTGAAGCTTTCTTT
-	many	TRBV29-1	12	TRBJ1-1	CSVETVNTEAFF	TGCAGCGTCGAGACGGTGAACACTGAAGCTTTCTTT
-	-	TRBV29-1	12	TRBJ2-5	CSVEGGQETQYF	TGCAGCGTGGAAGGGGGGCAAGAGACCCAGTACTTC
-	many	TRBV7-9	18	TRBJ1-2	CASSPQAVGGKEAYGYTF	TGTGCCAGCAGCCCCCAGGCTGTTGGTGGGAAAGAAGCCTATGGCTACACCTTC
-	-	TRBV27	15	TRBJ2-6	CASSWAASGANVLTF	TGTGCCAGCAGTTGGGCAGCCTCTGGGGCCAACGTCCTGACTTTC
-	many	TRBV11-2	17	TRBJ2-5	CASSRSGRGRFQETQYF	TGTGCCAGCAGCCGTTCGGGCCGGGGGCGATTCCAAGAGACCCAGTACTTC
TRBD1	many	TRBV3-1	16	TRBJ1-1	CASSQWGGRGHTEAFF	TGTGCCAGCAGCCAATGGGGGGGCAGGGGGCACACTGAAGCTTTCTTT
-	many	TRBV30	14	TRBJ1-1	CAWNSALENTEAFF	TGTGCCTGGAACTCTGCCCTAGAGAACACTGAAGCTTTCTTT
-	-	TRBV6-2/TRBV6-3	16	TRBJ1-5	CASSYRAVYSNQPQHF	TGTGCCAGCAGTTACCGGGCCGTTTATAGCAATCAGCCCCAGCATTTT
-	few	TRBV12-3/TRBV12-4	14	TRBJ1-5	CASSARQSNQPQHF	TGTGCCAGCAGTGCCCGACAGAGCAATCAGCCCCAGCATTTT
-	many	TRBV11-3	15	TRBJ2-1	CASSRDPGSYNEQFF	TGTGCCAGCAGCCGGGACCCCGGGTCCTACAATGAGCAGTTCTTC
-	-	TRBV24-1	16	TRBJ2-1	CATSDAVRGRLNEQFF	TGTGCCACCAGTGACGCTGTACGAGGGCGCCTAAATGAGCAGTTCTTC
-	-	TRBV9	19	TRBJ2-4	CASSASIEDRPRAKNIQYF	TGTGCCAGCAGCGCGTCCATTGAAGACAGACCGCGGGCCAAAAACATTCAGTACTTC
TRBD2	-	TRBV7-2	18	TRBJ2-1	CASSLTSSGGNPYNEQFF	TGTGCCAGCAGCTTAACGTCGAGCGGGGGAAACCCCTACAATGAGCAGTTCTTC
-	-	TRBV9	17	TRBJ1-2	CASSNRDALVRSYGYTF	TGTGCCAGCAGCAACCGGGACGCCCTTGTCCGCAGCTATGGCTACACCTTC
-	many	TRBV3-1	14	TRBJ2-1	CASSPPRWGSEQFF	TGTGCCAGCAGCCCCCCCCGGTGGGGTAGTGAGCAGTTCTTC
-	few	TRBV20-1	12	TRBJ2-7	CSATRSDYEQYF	TGCAGTGCTACCCGATCCGATTACGAGCAGTACTTC
TRBD1	many	TRBV6-1	12	TRBJ1-1	CASGTGSGEAFF	TGTGCCAGTGGGACAGGGTCGGGTGAAGCTTTCTTT
TRBD1	many	TRBV7-6	19	TRBJ2-1	CASSLVADTDRDSYNEQFF	TGTGCCAGCAGCTTAGTGGCAGATACGGACAGGGACTCCTACAATGAGCAGTTCTTC
-	-	TRBV28	14	TRBJ2-7	CAGNPGTDYYEQYF	TGTGCCGGCAACCCCGGGACCGATTACTACGAGCAGTACTTC
-	few	TRBV2	11	TRBJ1-1	CASSEPGEAFF	TGTGCCAGCAGTGAACCAGGGGAAGCTTTCTTT
-	-	TRBV9	16	TRBJ1-1	CASSPSGTDMNTEAFF	TGTGCCAGCAGCCCATCCGGGACGGATATGAACACTGAAGCTTTCTTT
TRBD2	few	TRBV10-3	16	TRBJ2-3	CAISELAGEHTDTQYF	TGTGCCATCAGTGAACTAGCGGGGGAGCACACAGATACGCAGTATTTT
TRBD1	many	TRBV6-6	15	TRBJ2-1	CASSYQDRDNNEQFF	TGTGCCAGCAGTTACCAGGACAGGGATAACAATGAGCAGTTCTTC
-	-	TRBV14	13	TRBJ1-1	CASNSVPNTEAFF	TGTGCCAGCAATTCGGTTCCGAACACTGAAGCTTTCTTT
-	-	TRBV19	17	TRBJ1-2	CASTPPRGQGSDYGYTF	TGTGCCAGTACCCCCCCCCGGGGGCAGGGGTCTGACTATGGCTACACCTTC
TRBD2	many	TRBV11-3	15	TRBJ2-5	CASSSGTSGAETQYF	TGTGCCAGCAGCTCCGGGACTAGCGGGGCGGAGACCCAGTACTTC
TRBD1	few	TRBV30	12	TRBJ1-1	CAWSMGDSQAFF	TGTGCCTGGAGTATGGGGGACAGCCAAGCTTTCTTT
-	-	TRBV24-1	12	TRBJ1-2	CATSDFFYGYTF	TGTGCCACCAGTGATTTCTTCTATGGCTACACCTTC
-	-	TRBV7-9	13	TRBJ2-7	CASSRDLGWEQYF	TGTGCCAGCAGCAGGGACCTAGGGTGGGAGCAGTACTTC
-	few	TRBV19	14	TRBJ2-7	CASSIRANSYEQYF	TGTGCCAGTAGTATCAGAGCCAACTCCTACGAGCAGTACTTC
-	-	TRBV6-1	15	TRBJ2-6	CASRERFSGANVLTF	TGTGCCAGCAGAGAACGCTTCTCTGGGGCCAACGTCCTGACTTTC
TRBD1	many	TRBV5-1	14	TRBJ1-2	CASSSGQDPRGYTF	TGCGCCAGCAGCTCCGGACAGGACCCCCGGGGCTACACCTTC
-	many	TRBV2	14	TRBJ2-7	CASSEGAAFYEQYF	TGTGCCAGCAGTGAAGGTGCGGCATTCTACGAGCAGTACTTC
-	-	TRBV14	13	TRBJ2-5	CASSRGGIETQYF	TGTGCCAGCAGCAGGGGGGGAATAGAGACCCAGTACTTC
TRBD2	few	TRBV12-3/TRBV12-4	14	TRBJ2-1	CASGMGGGWNEQFF	TGTGCCAGCGGGATGGGCGGGGGGTGGAATGAGCAGTTCTTC
TRBD2	-	TRBV5-1	15	TRBJ2-1	CASSLRLAGYNEQLF	TGCGCCAGCAGCTTGAGATTAGCGGGGTACAATGAGCAGCTCTTC
-	many	TRBV7-9	14	TRBJ2-2	CASSIQGNTGELFF	TGTGCCAGCAGCATACAGGGGAACACCGGGGAGCTGTTTTTT
TRBD1	many	TRBV5-1	17	TRBJ1-1	CASSLGTGGPMNTEAFF	TGCGCCAGCAGCTTGGGGACAGGGGGCCCGATGAACACTGAAGCTTTCTTT
-	many	TRBV2	13	TRBJ2-3	CASTGWGFDAQYF	TGTGCCAGCACCGGTTGGGGCTTCGATGCGCAGTATTTT
-	few	TRBV12-3/TRBV12-4	14	TRBJ1-4	CASRRGVTNEKLFF	TGTGCCAGCAGAAGGGGCGTCACTAATGAAAAACTGTTTTTT
TRBD2	-	TRBV12-3/TRBV12-4	14	TRBJ2-2	CASSLTSAAGELFF	TGTGCCAGCAGTCTCACTAGCGCCGCCGGGGAGCTGTTTTTT
TRBD1	-	TRBV6-1	13	TRBJ1-2	CASTTGARYGYTF	TGTGCCAGCACTACAGGGGCTCGCTATGGCTACACCTTC
TRBD1	many	TRBV30	11	TRBJ2-1	CAWSVGTEQFF	TGTGCCTGGAGTGTAGGGACAGAACAGTTCTTC
TRBD2	many	TRBV7-3	15	TRBJ2-3	CASSLAGGTAGTQYF	TGTGCCAGCAGCTTAGCGGGGGGTACCGCGGGTACGCAGTATTTT
-	few	TRBV20-1	13	TRBJ2-5	CSAGMVDRETQYF	TGCAGTGCCGGTATGGTGGATCGGGAGACCCAGTACTTC